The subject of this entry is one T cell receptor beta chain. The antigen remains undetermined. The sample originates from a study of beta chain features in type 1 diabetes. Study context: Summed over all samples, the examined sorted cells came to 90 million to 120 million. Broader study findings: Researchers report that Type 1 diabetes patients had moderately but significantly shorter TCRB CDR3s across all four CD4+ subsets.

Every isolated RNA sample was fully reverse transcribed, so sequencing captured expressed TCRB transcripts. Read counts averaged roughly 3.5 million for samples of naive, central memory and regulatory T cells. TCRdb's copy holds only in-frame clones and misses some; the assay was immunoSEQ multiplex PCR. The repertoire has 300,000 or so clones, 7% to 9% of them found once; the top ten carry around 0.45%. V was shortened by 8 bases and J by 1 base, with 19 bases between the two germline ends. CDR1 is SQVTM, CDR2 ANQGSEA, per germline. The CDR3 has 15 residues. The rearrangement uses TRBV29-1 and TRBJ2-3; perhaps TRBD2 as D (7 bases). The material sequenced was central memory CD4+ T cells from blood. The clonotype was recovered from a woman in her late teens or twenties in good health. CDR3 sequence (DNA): TGCAGCTCTCAAGGGGGAGGGGGAGGCACAGATACGCAGTATTTT. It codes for CSSQGGGGGTDTQYF.